One sample yielded the 17 T cell receptor beta chains listed below, sequenced in a study of response to subunit inactivated influenza vaccine. TCRdb re-derived calls from the RT-PCR reads in MiXCR, one entry per CDR3 protein. Of some 800,000 distinct CDR3 sequences in the sample, roughly 20% were seen once. The sample here was PBMCs from blood, taken roughly 5 days after vaccination. The source of these receptors is a man aged 50-59 years who received an inactivated influenza vaccine.

A word on this clonotype: One end of the junction is discordant with germline, which a read error may explain. The chain carries TRBV27 and TRBJ2-7, with D possibly TRBD2 on 5 matching bases. The CDR3 has 14 residues. The germline V gene encodes CDR1 MNHEY and CDR2 SMNVEV (reference sequence). This CDR3 is CASSSRGYLYERYF. For the CDR3, the DNA is TGTGCCAGCAGTTCACGGGGTTACCTCTACGAGCGGTACTTC.

This clonotype has more than one count but fewer than ten. Compared with germline, one end of the junction differs, possibly owing to a read error. The CDR3 nucleotides are TGCAGCGTTGGAATCCCCTCCCACGAGCAGTACTTC. Its translation: CSVGIPSHEQYF. The rearrangement joins TRBV29-1 to TRBJ2-7; no definite D call. The CDR3 has 12 residues. CDR1 is SQVTM, CDR2 ANQGSEA, per germline.

This clonotype was seen more than once but under ten times. The rearrangement links TRBV28 to TRBJ2-1, with TRBD1 matching 9 bases. This CDR3 spans 16 amino acids. J lost 8 bases, V lost 1 base, and 9 bases had no gene match. Germline V gene lookup returns CDR1 MDHEN and CDR2 SYDVKM. This CDR3 is CASSLLGDRVVHEQFF. The CDR3 DNA reads as TGTGCCAGCAGTTTATTGGGGGACAGGGTGGTCCATGAGCAGTTCTTC.

The chain combines TRBV18 with TRBJ2-5, with 8 bases fitting TRBD1. The CDR3 spans 15 residues. Germline V gives CDR1 KGHSH, CDR2 LQKENI. The J segment lost 5 bases and the V segment lost 3 bases, leaving 8 bases of the junction unmatched. CDR3 bases: TGTGCCAGCTCACCTTCGACAGGGGTGAAGGAGACCCAGTACTTC. Translating it yields CASSPSTGVKETQYF.

V gene TRBV7-8 combines with J gene TRBJ2-5; TRBD2 agrees at 9 bases. Germline CDR1 SGHVS, CDR2 FQNEAQ. The junction had 4 bases not matched to a gene; V was cut back by 4 bases and J by 4 bases. There are 14 residues in the CDR3. CDR3 DNA: TGTGCCAGCAGCTGGGGACTAGCAGGAGAGACCCAGTACTTC. It codes for CASSWGLAGETQYF. Together with reference TRBV7-8 and TRBJ2-5, the CDR3 gives the full variable domain: GAGVSQSPRYKVAKRGQDVALRCDPISGHVSLFWYQQALGQGPEFLTYFQNEAQLDKSGLPSDRFFAERPEGSVSTLKIQRTQQEDSAVYLCASSWGLAGETQYFGPGTRLLVL.

With regard to this clonotype: The junction departs from germline at one end; a sequencing error may be responsible. The chain couples TRBV5-1 to TRBJ1-1; no firm D call. Per germline, CDR1 SGHRS and CDR2 YFSETQ. This CDR3 is built from 13 residues. The CDR3 here is CASSLGEPTESFF. Here the CDR3 DNA reads TGCGCCAGCAGCTTGGGAGAGCCCACTGAATCTTTCTTT.

There are a few counts of this clonotype. The CDR3 region has the DNA TGCAGTGCTAGAAGGTCCTACAATGAGCAGTTCTTC. Amino acids: CSARRSYNEQFF. The rearrangement joins TRBV20-1 to TRBJ2-1; D is unresolved. Per the germline V gene, CDR1 is DFQATT and CDR2 is SNEGSKA (reference sequence). V was clipped by 2 bases and J by 1 base, with 3 bases between them. CDR3 size: 12 residues.

This clonotype was recorded at least ten times. The chain combines TRBV12-3 or TRBV12-4 with TRBJ2-6; TRBD1 matches at 8 bases. The CDR3 length is 16 residues. Trimming took 8 bases from V and 3 from J; bases not matched to a gene: 9. CDR3 loop: CASSLQGALGANVLTF. The CDR3 region has the DNA TGTGCCAGCTCCCTTCAGGGGGCGCTTGGGGCCAACGTCCTGACTTTC.

This clonotype was found a few times. The rearrangement links TRBV6-5 to TRBJ2-1; 7 nucleotides line up with TRBD2. With V trimmed by 0 bases and J by 9 bases, 20 bases remained unmatched. CDR3 length: 19 residues. Germline loops: CDR1 MNHEY, CDR2 SVGAGI. CDR3 DNA: TGTGCCAGCAGTTACTCGCGGCGGGAGTTTCCTTCGTCGTACGGTGAGCAGTTCTTC. This translates into CASSYSRREFPSSYGEQFF.

This clonotype was seen a few times. V usage is TRBV16 and J usage is TRBJ2-1; 9 positions agree with TRBD1. The germline gives CDR1 KGHSY, CDR2 FQNENV. The CDR3 consists of 16 residues. The junction had 5 bases not matched to a gene; V was cut back by 0 bases and J by 5 bases. The CDR3 protein is CASSQSVGTGNNEQFF. The CDR3 coding sequence is TGTGCCAGCAGCCAATCAGTAGGGACAGGGAACAATGAGCAGTTCTTC.

The chain employs TRBV20-1 and TRBJ1-5; D may be TRBD1 (6 bases). The CDR3 is 15 amino acids. CDR1 is DFQATT, CDR2 SNEGSKA, per germline (reference sequence). V gave up 2 bases and J gave up 3 bases, with 14 bases separating them. The CDR3 spells CSARQPGHPNQPQHF. CDR3 nucleotides: TGCAGTGCTAGACAACCGGGACACCCCAATCAGCCCCAGCATTTT.

CDR3 loop: CASGVFRGLVGETQYF. CDR3 nucleotides: TGTGCCAGTGGAGTTTTTCGGGGACTAGTAGGAGAGACCCAGTACTTC. The gene calls are TRBV25-1 and TRBJ2-5, with 8 bases fitting TRBD2. V lost 9 bases, J lost 4 bases, and 16 bases stayed unmatched. Germline CDR1 and CDR2: MGHDK and SYGVNS. The CDR3 spans 16 residues.

V gene TRBV27 combines with J gene TRBJ2-4; D may be TRBD1 (6 bases). Trimming stripped 0 bases from V and 3 bases from J, with 9 bases between. The CDR3 is 15 residues long. The germline CDR1 and CDR2 sequences are MNHEY and SMNVEV (reference sequence). The CDR3 loop is CASSLSGTLKNIQYF. In DNA, the CDR3 is TGTGCCAGCAGTTTATCCGGGACACTCAAAAACATTCAGTACTTC.

This clonotype was counted a few times. The chain's CDR3 is CASSLEGLQYEQYF. As DNA, the CDR3 is TGTGCCAGCAGTTTGGAGGGGCTACAGTACGAGCAGTACTTC. The chain carries TRBV12-3 or TRBV12-4 and TRBJ2-7; D is perhaps TRBD2 (6 bases). V lost 3 bases and J 4 bases, leaving 13 bases between the germline ends. There are 14 residues in the CDR3.

The genes are TRBV9 and TRBJ2-1; 8 bases agree with TRBD2. CDR1 is SGDLS, CDR2 YYNGEE, per germline. The CDR3 is 13 residues long. The CDR3 sequence is CVPRGGVNNEQFF. The CDR3 region has the DNA TGTGTACCACGGGGGGGAGTCAACAATGAGCAGTTCTTC.

The chain recombines TRBV11-3 with TRBJ2-3, with 9 bases that match TRBD2. V lost 5 bases and J lost 5; bases outside the gene matches: 11. Germline CDR1 reads SGHNT; CDR2 reads YENEEA. The length of the CDR3 is 16 residues. In DNA, the CDR3 is TGTGCCAGCAGCCCCTCGCGCGGGGGGGCAAGAGATACGCAGTATTTT. Protein: CASSPSRGGARDTQYF.

The chain is built from TRBV15 and TRBJ2-5; 11 bases map to TRBD1. The ends lost 7 bases at V and 1 base at J; junction bases unmatched: 8. The CDR3 length is 16 residues. CDR1 and CDR2 (germline): LNHNV, YYDKDF (reference sequence). Here the CDR3 DNA reads TGTGCCACCATCCCGAAGGGACAGGGGGTCCAAGAGACCCAGTACTTC. This encodes CATIPKGQGVQETQYF.